These 4 T cell receptor beta chains share one sample of origin, sequenced in a study of T cell changes during pregnancy in multiple sclerosis. The assay was immunoSEQ multiplex PCR, and TCRdb's table has in-frame clones only and misses some. This table holds approximately 41,000 clones, around 90% found once. The sequences come from CD4+ T cells from peripheral blood mononuclear cells, collected in the second trimester of pregnancy. The receptors shown here come from a female donor in good health, enrolled as a control in a pregnancy study.

The gene calls are TRBV4-3 and TRBJ2-2; D possibly corresponds to TRBD2 (6 bases). The length of the CDR3 is 14 residues. Germline lookup yields CDR1 LGHNA and CDR2 YSLEER. V lost 6 bases, J lost 5 bases, and 13 bases lay in between. CDR3 loop: CASSRGGETGELFF. As DNA, the CDR3 is TGCGCCAGCAGTCGTGGCGGGGAGACCGGGGAGCTGTTTTTT.

The sample holds one count of this clone. The rearrangement links TRBV7-2 to TRBJ1-1; no firm D call. V lost 2 bases, J lost 6 bases, and 10 bases lay in between. Germline CDR1 SGHTA, CDR2 FQGNSA. The CDR3 runs to 13 residues. For the CDR3, the DNA is TGTGCCAGCAGCTTATCTGCGGGCCCTGAAGCTTTCTTT. It codes for CASSLSAGPEAFF.

The chain employs TRBV5-6 and TRBJ2-7; D is ambiguous. This CDR3 spans 14 amino acids. CDR1 and CDR2 (germline): SGHDT, YYEEEE. V shed 3 bases and J shed 3 bases, with 13 bases lying between them. CDR3 nucleotide sequence: TGTGCCAGCAGCTCGCTAGATCTATACTACGAGCAGTACTTC. Amino acid sequence: CASSSLDLYYEQYF.

The chain employs TRBV7-9 and TRBJ1-4; D is possibly TRBD1 (5 bases). This CDR3 region has 14 residues. Per germline, CDR1 SEHNR and CDR2 FQNEAQ (reference sequence). Trimming took off 8 bases at V and 4 bases at J, with 14 bases between the two ends. The CDR3 spells CASAGEGLNEKLFF. CDR3 coding DNA: TGTGCCAGCGCTGGGGAGGGACTTAATGAAAAACTGTTTTTT. Looking up the rest from reference TRBV7-9 and TRBJ1-4 gives the full variable domain: DTGVSQNPRHKITKRGQNVTFRCDPISEHNRLYWYRQTLGQGPEFLTYFQNEAQLEKSRLLSDRFSAERPKGSFSTLEIQRTEQGDSAMYLCASAGEGLNEKLFFGSGTQLSVL.